This is a list of T cell receptor beta chains from one sample in a study of blood T cell repertoires in COVID-19. Sequencing used immunoSEQ multiplex PCR; TCRdb keeps in-frame clones, though not all of them. The sample has about 410,000 clones; around nine tenths are singletons. Sequenced: peripheral blood. All receptors come from a woman aged 35 to 49 with COVID-19, enrolled during active disease. The CDR3 runs from the conserved cysteine through the conserved F or W. D genes are given only for firm matches. The size of a clone is reported for some rows only, either as once, few or many, or as a class for expanded clones.

>.|once|TRBV30|TRBJ1-2
CACRYYGYTF
TGTGCCTGTCGGTACTATGGCTACACCTTC
>TRBD1|few|TRBV4-3|TRBJ1-3
CASSQDGRTGGVELGNTIYF
TGCGCCAGCAGCCAAGATGGGAGGACAGGGGGCGTAGAACTGGGGAACACCATATATTTT
>.|.|TRBV18|TRBJ1-5
CASSPEASPTPPQHF
TGTGCCAGCTCACCGGAGGCATCCCCAACCCCGCCCCAGCATTTT
>.|.|TRBV6-5|TRBJ1-1
CASSRNRDKDTEAFF
TGTGCCAGCAGTCGAAACAGGGACAAGGACACTGAAGCTTTCTTT
>TRBD1|once|TRBV6-6|TRBJ2-7
CASSPGQGLGGVEEQYF
TGTGCCAGCAGTCCGGGACAGGGGCTTGGTGGGGTGGAGGAGCAGTACTTC
>TRBD1|.|TRBV18|TRBJ2-2
CASSPPTGGPQYTGELFF
TGTGCCAGCTCACCACCGACAGGGGGACCACAATACACCGGGGAGCTGTTTTTT
>.|.|TRBV2|TRBJ2-3
CASSLGLRTDTQYF
TGTGCCAGCAGTCTGGGACTCCGCACAGATACGCAGTATTTT
>TRBD1|.|TRBV7-9|TRBJ1-2
CASSLSTGGGGYTF
TGTGCCAGCAGCTTATCTACAGGGGGCGGAGGCTACACCTTC
>.|.|TRBV28|TRBJ2-7
CASSRRPAYEQYF
TGTGCCAGCAGTCGGCGGCCCGCCTACGAGCAGTACTTC
>TRBD2|.|TRBV4-1|TRBJ2-3
CASSHEEGETSGTGTDTQYF
TGCGCCAGCAGCCACGAAGAGGGAGAAACTAGCGGGACCGGGACAGATACGCAGTATTTT
>.|.|TRBV30|TRBJ1-4
CAWSVGGGGNEKLFF
TGTGCCTGGAGTGTCGGGGGAGGGGGGAATGAAAAACTGTTTTTT
>.|once|TRBV19|TRBJ1-1
CASGIAGIPQYTEAFF
TGTGCCAGTGGTATAGCGGGGATCCCCCAATATACTGAAGCTTTCTTT
>TRBD1|.|TRBV30|TRBJ1-6
CAWSFEVRGPSSYNSPLHF
TGTGCCTGGAGCTTTGAAGTCAGGGGGCCTAGCTCCTATAATTCACCCCTCCACTTT
>.|.|TRBV7-6|TRBJ1-3
CASSLATGMGNTIYF
TGTGCCAGCAGCTTAGCCACAGGGATGGGAAACACCATATATTTT
>.|.|TRBV19|TRBJ2-3
CASSNGQSRTDTQYF
TGTGCCAGTAGTAATGGACAGTCTCGCACAGATACGCAGTATTTT
>TRBD1|.|TRBV2|TRBJ1-5
CASSEEQGPGAQHF
TGTGCCAGCAGTGAAGAACAGGGGCCGGGGGCCCAGCATTTT
>.|once|TRBV7-9|TRBJ1-3
CASSLFGREDSGNTIYF
TGTGCCAGCAGCTTATTCGGACGGGAAGACTCTGGAAACACCATATATTTT
>TRBD1|.|TRBV28|TRBJ1-4
CASSLFHLRDRGLQDEKLFF
TGTGCCAGCAGTTTATTTCATTTGAGGGACAGGGGGCTACAGGATGAAAAACTGTTTTTT
>.|.|TRBV5-1|TRBJ1-1
CASSYIEVGGTEAFF
TGCGCCAGCAGCTATATCGAAGTGGGGGGCACTGAAGCTTTCTTT
>TRBD1|.|TRBV4-3|TRBJ1-1
CASSLRTGAWNTEAFF
TGCGCCAGCAGCCTTCGGACAGGGGCCTGGAACACTGAAGCTTTCTTT
>.|.|TRBV24-1|TRBJ2-5
CATSDPGSRGEETQYF
TGTGCCACCAGTGACCCAGGGTCCCGCGGGGAAGAGACCCAGTACTTC
>.|.|TRBV9|TRBJ2-3
CASSVRGEVGDTQYF
TGTGCCAGCAGCGTCCGGGGAGAGGTGGGGGATACGCAGTATTTT
>.|.|TRBV27|TRBJ2-7
CASRTAWEDEQYF
TGTGCCAGCAGGACCGCTTGGGAGGACGAGCAGTACTTC
>TRBD1|.|TRBV29-1|TRBJ2-7
CSVEVDRAREQYF
TGCAGCGTTGAAGTGGACAGGGCAAGGGAGCAGTACTTC
>.|.|TRBV27|TRBJ1-1
CASSLRTVNTEAFF
TGTGCCAGCAGTTTACGGACAGTGAACACTGAAGCTTTCTTT
>.|.|TRBV27|TRBJ2-1
CASSVRGMGEQFF
TGTGCCAGCAGTGTAAGAGGTATGGGTGAGCAGTTCTTC
>.|.|TRBV13|TRBJ1-6
CASSLAVGSPLHF
TGTGCCAGCAGCTTGGCGGTGGGTTCACCCCTCCACTTT
>.|once|TRBV28|TRBJ1-2
CASSFRGNYGYTF
TGTGCCAGCAGCTTCCGGGGGAACTATGGCTACACCTTC
>.|once|TRBV3-1/TRBV3-2|TRBJ1-1
CASSQFLNTEAFF
TGTGCCAGCAGCCAATTTTTAAACACTGAAGCTTTCTTT
>.|.|TRBV12-5|TRBJ2-2
CASGRAGPETGELFF
TGTGCTAGTGGCCGGGCGGGGCCGGAGACCGGGGAGCTGTTTTTT
>.|.|TRBV7-2|TRBJ1-1
CASSLRGQGRAEAFF
TGTGCCAGCAGCTTAAGGGGCCAGGGAAGGGCTGAAGCTTTCTTT
>.|.|TRBV12-3/TRBV12-4|TRBJ1-2
CASSFGQFDGYTF
TGTGCCAGCAGTTTTGGGCAGTTTGATGGCTACACCTTC
>TRBD2|once|TRBV30|TRBJ2-7
CAWSAGAREQYF
TGTGCCTGGAGCGCGGGAGCCAGGGAGCAGTACTTC
>.|.|TRBV7-2|TRBJ1-5
CASSLQQGWQPQHF
TGTGCCAGCAGCTTACAACAGGGTTGGCAGCCCCAGCATTTT
>TRBD2|.|TRBV2|TRBJ2-2
CASSRLLAGGPTGELFF
TGTGCCAGCAGCCGCCTACTAGCGGGGGGCCCGACCGGGGAGCTGTTTTTT
>TRBD1|few|TRBV2|TRBJ1-2
CASRDRPGTGIYGYTF
TGTGCCAGCAGGGACCGTCCCGGGACAGGGATCTATGGCTACACCTTC
>TRBD1|.|TRBV29-1|TRBJ1-5
CSVVLGTGDQPQHF
TGCAGCGTTGTTCTTGGGACAGGGGATCAGCCCCAGCATTTT
>TRBD1|once|TRBV28|TRBJ1-5
CASSFPRGGQGIWSNQPQHF
TGTGCCAGCAGTTTCCCCCGAGGAGGACAGGGGATTTGGAGCAATCAGCCCCAGCATTTT